Following are 8 T cell receptor beta chains from one sample sequenced in a study of cytomegalovirus exposure and HLA in healthy donors. 13 Jbeta primers and 60 Vbeta primers were used for the PCR. The protocol was immunoSEQ multiplex PCR, while the TCRdb copy is restricted to in-frame clones and leaves out a portion. The table lists around 130,000 clones, around four fifths of them singletons. The sequenced sample was PBMCs. These receptors were taken from a middle-aged woman in good health and CMV-seropositive.

The chain recombines TRBV7-6 with TRBJ2-1; tentatively, D is TRBD2 (6 bases). The CDR3 runs 15 residues. V was clipped by 1 base and J by 5 bases, with 12 bases between them. Per the germline V gene, CDR1 is SGHVS and CDR2 is FNYEAQ. In DNA form, the CDR3 reads TGTGCCAGCAGCTTAGGAACCGGAGGGGACAATGAGCAGTTCTTC. Translating gives CASSLGTGGDNEQFF. Variable domain in full (rest from reference TRBV7-6 and TRBJ2-1): GAGVSQSPRYKVTKRGQDVALRCDPISGHVSLYWYRQALGQGPEFLTYFNYEAQQDKSGLPNDRFSAERPEGSISTLTIQRTEQRDSAMYRCASSLGTGGDNEQFFGPGTRLTVL.

CDR3 residues: CASSLVHRSRIYNEQFF. The CDR3 region has the DNA TGTGCCAGCAGCTTAGTCCACAGATCAAGAATCTACAATGAGCAGTTCTTC. The chain has TRBV11-2 and TRBJ2-1; D uncertain. V lost 1 base, J lost 3 bases, and 16 bases lay in between. The CDR3 length is 17 residues. Per germline, CDR1 SGHAT and CDR2 FQNNGV.

The chain links TRBV10-3 to TRBJ2-1; perhaps TRBD2 as D (7 bases). Germline CDR1 reads ENHRY; CDR2 reads SYGVKD. V lost 10 bases and J 8 bases, leaving 18 bases between the germline ends. This CDR3 is 13 amino acids long. The CDR3: CATKRGGQDEQFF. Written as DNA, the CDR3 is TGTGCCACCAAAAGGGGGGGTCAAGATGAGCAGTTCTTC.

The chain combines TRBV11-2 with TRBJ2-7; TRBD2 matches 10 bases. The CDR3 is 16 residues long. The V and J ends lost 5 bases and 2 bases, in that order; junction bases with no gene match: 9. Germline-derived CDR1 and CDR2 are SGHAT and FQNNGV. CDR3 sequence: CASSPYLSGRAYEQYF. CDR3 nucleotide sequence: TGTGCCAGCAGCCCATACCTGAGCGGGAGGGCCTACGAGCAGTACTTC.

The CDR3 bases are TGTGCCAGCAGGGTGAGGACTAGCGGGAGGGCCTTACTTTACGAGCAGTACTTC. This gives the protein CASRVRTSGRALLYEQYF. This chain connects TRBV28 to TRBJ2-7; the match to TRBD2 covers 15 bases. The CDR3 totals 18 residues. Trimming at V came to 6 bases and at J to 4 bases, leaving 13 bases not matched to a gene. Germline assignment: CDR1 MDHEN and CDR2 SYDVKM.

The chain employs TRBV19 and TRBJ1-5; the match to TRBD1 covers 11 bases. V lost 6 bases to trimming and J lost 4 bases; unmatched junction nucleotides: 5. The CDR3 runs 15 residues. Per germline, CDR1 LNHDA and CDR2 SQIVND (reference sequence). The CDR3 sequence: CASSPGTGGNQPQHF. As DNA, the CDR3 is TGTGCCAGTAGCCCCGGGACAGGGGGTAATCAGCCCCAGCATTTT.

The genes are TRBV2 and TRBJ2-5; possibly TRBD1 for D (5 bases). The J call may be in error: the DNA end matches TRBJ2-7 better. The length of the CDR3 is 14 residues. The germline V gene encodes CDR1 SNHLY and CDR2 FYNNEI. This CDR3 is CASSPDRSSYEQYF. CDR3 DNA sequence: TGTGCCAGCAGCCCCGACAGAAGCTCCTACGAGCAGTACTTC.

The sample holds one count of this clone. The gene calls are TRBV7-2 and TRBJ2-7; D is uncertain. V was shortened by 5 bases and J by 5 bases, with 10 bases between the two germline ends. This CDR3 has 12 amino acids. From germline, CDR1 is SGHTA and CDR2 FQGNSA. The CDR3 loop reads CASSLRLNEQYF. Here the CDR3 DNA reads TGTGCCAGCAGCCTCCGGTTGAACGAGCAGTACTTC.